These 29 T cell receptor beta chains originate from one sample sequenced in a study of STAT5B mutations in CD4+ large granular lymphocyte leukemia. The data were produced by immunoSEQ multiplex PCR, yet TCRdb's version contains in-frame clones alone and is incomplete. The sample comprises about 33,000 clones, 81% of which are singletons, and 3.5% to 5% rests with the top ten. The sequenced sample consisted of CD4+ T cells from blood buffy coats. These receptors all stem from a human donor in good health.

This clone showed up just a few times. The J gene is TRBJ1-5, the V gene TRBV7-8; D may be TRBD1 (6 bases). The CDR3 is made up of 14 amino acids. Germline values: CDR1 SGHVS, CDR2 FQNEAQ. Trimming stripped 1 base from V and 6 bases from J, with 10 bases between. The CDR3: CASSLGRDTQPQHF. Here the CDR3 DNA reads TGTGCCAGCAGCTTAGGCAGGGACACTCAGCCCCAGCATTTT.

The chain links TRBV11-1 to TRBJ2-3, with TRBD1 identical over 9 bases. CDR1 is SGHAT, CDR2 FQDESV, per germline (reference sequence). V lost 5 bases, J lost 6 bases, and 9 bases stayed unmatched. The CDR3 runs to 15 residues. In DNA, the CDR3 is TGTGCCAGCAGCACCCCGACAGGGGGTTGGGATACGCAGTATTTT. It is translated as CASSTPTGGWDTQYF.

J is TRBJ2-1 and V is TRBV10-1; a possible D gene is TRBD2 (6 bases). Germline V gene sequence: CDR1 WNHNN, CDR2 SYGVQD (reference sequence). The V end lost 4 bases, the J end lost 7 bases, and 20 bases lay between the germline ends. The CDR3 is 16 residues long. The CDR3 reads CASSGAVGTWNNEQFF. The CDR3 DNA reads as TGCGCCAGCAGTGGGGCTGTCGGGACTTGGAATAATGAGCAGTTCTTC.

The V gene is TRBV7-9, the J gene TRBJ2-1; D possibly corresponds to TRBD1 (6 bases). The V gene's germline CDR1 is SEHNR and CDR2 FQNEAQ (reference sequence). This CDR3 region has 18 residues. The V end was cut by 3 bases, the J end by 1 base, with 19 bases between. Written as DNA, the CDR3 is TGTGCCAGCAGCTTGGTCGTTAGGGGGATGTTGTCCTACAATGAGCAGTTCTTC. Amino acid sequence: CASSLVVRGMLSYNEQFF.

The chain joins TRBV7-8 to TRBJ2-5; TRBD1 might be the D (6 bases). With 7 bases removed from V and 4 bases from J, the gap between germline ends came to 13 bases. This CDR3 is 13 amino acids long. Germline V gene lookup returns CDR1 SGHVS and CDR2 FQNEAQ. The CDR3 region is CASNIQGTETQYF. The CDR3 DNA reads TGTGCCAGCAACATACAGGGAACAGAGACCCAGTACTTC.

CDR3 sequence (DNA): TGTGCCAGCAGCCCACCCGCCAGCGGTTACAATGAGCAGTTCTTC. It yields the protein CASSPPASGYNEQFF. This chain joins TRBV28 and TRBJ2-1; TRBD2 might be the D (5 bases). In germline, CDR1 is MDHEN, CDR2 SYDVKM. The CDR3 runs 15 residues. Trimming removed 6 bases at V and 4 bases at J, with 16 bases between.

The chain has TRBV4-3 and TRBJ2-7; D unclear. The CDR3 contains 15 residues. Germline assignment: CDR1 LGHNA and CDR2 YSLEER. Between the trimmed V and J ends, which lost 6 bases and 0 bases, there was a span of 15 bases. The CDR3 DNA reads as TGCGCCAGCAGTTTAGCCTTAGGAAGCTCCTACGAGCAGTACTTC. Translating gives CASSLALGSSYEQYF.

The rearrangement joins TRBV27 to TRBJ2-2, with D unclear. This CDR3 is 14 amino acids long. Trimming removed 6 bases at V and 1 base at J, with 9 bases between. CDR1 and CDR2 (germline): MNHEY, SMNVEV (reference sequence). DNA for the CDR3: TGTGCCAGCAGACGGCAGGAGAACACCGGGGAGCTGTTTTTT. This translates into CASRRQENTGELFF.

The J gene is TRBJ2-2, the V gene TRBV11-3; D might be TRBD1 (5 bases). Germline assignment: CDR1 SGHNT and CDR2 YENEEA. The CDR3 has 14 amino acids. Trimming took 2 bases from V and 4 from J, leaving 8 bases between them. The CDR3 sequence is CASSLSRATGELFF. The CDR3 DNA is TGTGCCAGCAGCTTAAGCAGGGCCACCGGGGAGCTGTTTTTT. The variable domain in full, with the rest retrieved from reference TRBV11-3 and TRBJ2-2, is EAGVVQSPRYKIIEKKQPVAFWCNPISGHNTLYWYLQNLGQGPELLIRYENEEAVDDSQLPKDRFSAERLKGVDSTLKIQPAELGDSAVYLCASSLSRATGELFFGEGSRLTVL.

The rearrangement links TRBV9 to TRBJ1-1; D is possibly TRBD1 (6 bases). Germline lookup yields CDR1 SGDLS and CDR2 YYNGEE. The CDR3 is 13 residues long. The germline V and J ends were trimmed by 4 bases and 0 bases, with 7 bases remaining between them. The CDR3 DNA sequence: TGTGCCAGCAGCCGGGACATGAACACTGAAGCTTTCTTT. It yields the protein CASSRDMNTEAFF.

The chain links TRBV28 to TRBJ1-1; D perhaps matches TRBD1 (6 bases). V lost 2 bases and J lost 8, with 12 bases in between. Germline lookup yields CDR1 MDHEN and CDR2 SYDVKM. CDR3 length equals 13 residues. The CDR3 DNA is TGTGCCAGCAGTTTAGAGACAGGCCTCGAAGCTTTCTTT. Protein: CASSLETGLEAFF.

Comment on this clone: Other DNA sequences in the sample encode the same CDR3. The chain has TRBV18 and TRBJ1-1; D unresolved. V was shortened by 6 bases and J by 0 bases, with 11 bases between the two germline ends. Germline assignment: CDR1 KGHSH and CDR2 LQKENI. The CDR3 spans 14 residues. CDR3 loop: CASSPTALNTEAFF. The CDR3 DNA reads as TGTGCCAGCTCCCCGACGGCCCTGAACACTGAAGCTTTCTTT. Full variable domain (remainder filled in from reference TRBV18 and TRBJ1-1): NAGVMQNPRHLVRRRGQEARLRCSPMKGHSHVYWYRQLPEEGLKFMVYLQKENIIDESGMPKERFSAEFPKEGPSILRIQQVVRGDSAAYFCASSPTALNTEAFFGQGTRLTVV.

The CDR3 nucleotides are TGTGCCAGCAGCGAGGCTTCCTACAATGAGCAGTTCTTC. Amino acid sequence: CASSEASYNEQFF. This chain links TRBV10-3 with TRBJ2-1; the D is unclear. The CDR3 covers 13 residues. V lost 10 bases to trimming and J lost 1 base, with 11 bases between them. Germline CDR1 and CDR2: ENHRY and SYGVKD.

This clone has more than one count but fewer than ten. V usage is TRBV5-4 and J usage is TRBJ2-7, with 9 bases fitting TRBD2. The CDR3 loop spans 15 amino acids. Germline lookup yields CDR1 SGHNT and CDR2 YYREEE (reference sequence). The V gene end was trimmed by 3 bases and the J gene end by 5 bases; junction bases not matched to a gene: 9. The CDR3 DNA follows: TGTGCCAGCAGCTCAGGACTAGCGCCCATAAACGAGCAGTACTTC. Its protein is CASSSGLAPINEQYF.

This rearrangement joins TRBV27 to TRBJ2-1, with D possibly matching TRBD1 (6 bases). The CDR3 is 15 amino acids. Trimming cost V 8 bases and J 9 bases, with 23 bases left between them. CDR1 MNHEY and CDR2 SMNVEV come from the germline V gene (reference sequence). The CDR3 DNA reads TGTGCCAGCCGACAGGCACCCACTTTGGACACTGAGCAGTTCTTC. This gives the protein CASRQAPTLDTEQFF.

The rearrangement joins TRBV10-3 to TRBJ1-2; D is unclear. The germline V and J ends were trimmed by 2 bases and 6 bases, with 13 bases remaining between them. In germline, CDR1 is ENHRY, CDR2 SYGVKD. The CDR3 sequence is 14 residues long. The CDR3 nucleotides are TGTGCCATCAGTGAGGGGATCCGACGGGATGGCTACACCTTC. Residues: CAISEGIRRDGYTF.

CDR3 DNA sequence: TGTGCCAGCCAGGGTACTGACAATCAGCCCCAGCATTTT. It translates to CASQGTDNQPQHF. V gene TRBV7-9 combines with J gene TRBJ1-5; a weak D match, TRBD1 (5 bases). The CDR3 contains 13 residues. Germline CDR1 reads SEHNR; CDR2 reads FQNEAQ (reference sequence). Between the trimmed V and J ends, which lost 8 bases and 3 bases, there was a span of 11 bases. Variable domain in full (rest from reference TRBV7-9 and TRBJ1-5): DTGVSQNPRHKITKRGQNVTFRCDPISEHNRLYWYRQTLGQGPEFLTYFQNEAQLEKSRLLSDRFSAERPKGSFSTLEIQRTEQGDSAMYLCASQGTDNQPQHFGDGTRLSIL.

CDR3 DNA: TGCAGCGTTGGACGGGACAGTCTAAACTATGGCTACACCTTC. It specifies CSVGRDSLNYGYTF. The rearrangement joins TRBV29-1 to TRBJ1-2, with TRBD1 matching 7 bases. CDR1 and CDR2 from the germline V gene are SQVTM and ANQGSEA. The CDR3 runs to 14 residues. Losses at the gene ends were 4 bases for V and 2 bases for J; bases not matched to a gene: 7.

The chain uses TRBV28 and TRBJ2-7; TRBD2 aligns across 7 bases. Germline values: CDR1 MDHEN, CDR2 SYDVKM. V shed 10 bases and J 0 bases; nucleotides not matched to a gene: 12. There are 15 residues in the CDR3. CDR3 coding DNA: TGTGCCACCCTGGGGCGGCTAGCGGCCTCCTACGAGCAGTACTTC. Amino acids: CATLGRLAASYEQYF.

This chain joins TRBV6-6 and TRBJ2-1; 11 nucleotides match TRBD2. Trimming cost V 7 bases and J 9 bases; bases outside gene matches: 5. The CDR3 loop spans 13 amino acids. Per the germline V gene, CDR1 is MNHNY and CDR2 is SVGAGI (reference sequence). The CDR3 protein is CASKLAGGVEQFF. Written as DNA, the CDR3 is TGTGCCAGCAAGTTAGCGGGAGGGGTTGAGCAGTTCTTC.

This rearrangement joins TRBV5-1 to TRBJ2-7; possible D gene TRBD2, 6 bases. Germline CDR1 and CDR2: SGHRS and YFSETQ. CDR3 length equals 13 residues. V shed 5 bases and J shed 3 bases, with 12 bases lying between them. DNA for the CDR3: TGCGCCAGCAGTTCCGGACTAATCTACGAGCAGTACTTC. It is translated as CASSSGLIYEQYF.

DNA of the CDR3: TGTGCCAGCTCACCAGGACTAGCGGGAGCGGCTCTTGAGCAGTACTTC. This translates into CASSPGLAGAALEQYF. The V gene is TRBV18, the J gene TRBJ2-7, with TRBD2 matching over 13 bases. Trimming at V came to 2 bases and at J to 7 bases, leaving 8 bases not matched to a gene. This CDR3 is 16 amino acids long. CDR1 is KGHSH and CDR2 is LQKENI in the germline V gene.

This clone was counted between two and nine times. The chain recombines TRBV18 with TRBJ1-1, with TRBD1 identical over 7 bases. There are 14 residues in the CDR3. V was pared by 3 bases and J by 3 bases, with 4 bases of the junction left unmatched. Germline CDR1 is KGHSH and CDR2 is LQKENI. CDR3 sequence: CASSPSDRDTEAFF. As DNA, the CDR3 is TGTGCCAGCTCACCTTCCGACAGGGACACTGAAGCTTTCTTT.

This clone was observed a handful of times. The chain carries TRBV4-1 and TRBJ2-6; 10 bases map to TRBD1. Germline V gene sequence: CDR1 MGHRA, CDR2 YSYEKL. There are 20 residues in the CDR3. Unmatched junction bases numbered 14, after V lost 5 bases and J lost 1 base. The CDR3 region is CASSKRGGWDRGSGANVLTF. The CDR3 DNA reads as TGCGCCAGCAGCAAACGTGGGGGGTGGGACAGGGGTTCTGGGGCCAACGTCCTGACTTTC.

The CDR3, as DNA: TGTGCCACTCGGCCGACTGCCCTGCGGGAGACCCAGTACTTC. It translates to CATRPTALRETQYF. J is TRBJ2-5 and V is TRBV10-3; D remains unclear. Between the trimmed V and J ends, which lost 10 bases and 5 bases, there was a span of 20 bases. CDR3 length: 14 residues. Germline CDR1 is ENHRY and CDR2 is SYGVKD.

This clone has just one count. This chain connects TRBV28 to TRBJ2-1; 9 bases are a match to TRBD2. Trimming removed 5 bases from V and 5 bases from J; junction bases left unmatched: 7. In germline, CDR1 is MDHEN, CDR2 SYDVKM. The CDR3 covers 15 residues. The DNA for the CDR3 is TGTGCCAGCAGTCCGCCGACTAGCGGAGACAATGAGCAGTTCTTC. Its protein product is CASSPPTSGDNEQFF.

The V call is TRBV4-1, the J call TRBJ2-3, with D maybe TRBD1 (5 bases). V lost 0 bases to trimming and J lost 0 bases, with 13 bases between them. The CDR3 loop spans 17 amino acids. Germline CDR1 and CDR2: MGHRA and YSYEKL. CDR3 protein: CASSQESGIGSTDTQYF. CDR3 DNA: TGCGCCAGCAGCCAAGAGTCAGGGATCGGGAGCACAGATACGCAGTATTTT.

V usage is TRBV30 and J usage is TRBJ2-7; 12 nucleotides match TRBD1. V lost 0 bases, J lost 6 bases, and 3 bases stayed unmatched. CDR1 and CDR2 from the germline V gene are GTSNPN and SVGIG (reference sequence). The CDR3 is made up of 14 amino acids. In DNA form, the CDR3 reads TGTGCCTGGAGTGTAGGGACAGGGGGCTCCGAGCAGTACTTC. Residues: CAWSVGTGGSEQYF.

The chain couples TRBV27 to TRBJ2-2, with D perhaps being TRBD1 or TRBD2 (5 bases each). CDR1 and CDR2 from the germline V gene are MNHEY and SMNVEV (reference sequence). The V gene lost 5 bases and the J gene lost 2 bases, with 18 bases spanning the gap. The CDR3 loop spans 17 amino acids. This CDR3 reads CASSHFGAKVNTGELFF. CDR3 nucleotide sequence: TGTGCCAGCAGTCACTTCGGGGCTAAGGTTAACACCGGGGAGCTGTTTTTT.